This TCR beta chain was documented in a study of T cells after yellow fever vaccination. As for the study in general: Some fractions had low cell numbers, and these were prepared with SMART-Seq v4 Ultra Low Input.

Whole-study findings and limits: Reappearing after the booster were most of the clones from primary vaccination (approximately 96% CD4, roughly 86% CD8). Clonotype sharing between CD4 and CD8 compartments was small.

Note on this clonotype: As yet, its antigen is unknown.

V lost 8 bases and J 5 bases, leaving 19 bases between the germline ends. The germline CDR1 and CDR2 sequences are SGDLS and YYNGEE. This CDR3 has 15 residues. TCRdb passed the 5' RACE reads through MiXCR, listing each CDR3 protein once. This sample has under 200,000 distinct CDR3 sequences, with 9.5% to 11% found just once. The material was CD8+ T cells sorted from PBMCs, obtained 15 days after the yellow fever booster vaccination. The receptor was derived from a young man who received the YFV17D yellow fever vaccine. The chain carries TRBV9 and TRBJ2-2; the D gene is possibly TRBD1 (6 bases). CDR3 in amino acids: CASRRDTISTGELFF. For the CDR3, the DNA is TGTGCCAGTAGACGGGACACCATAAGTACCGGGGAGCTGTTTTTT.